This TCR beta chain comes out of a study of blood T cell repertoires in COVID-19. At the level of the study: The cDNA or gDNA used as material had been derived from T cells, B-cell-depleted T cells, or PBMCs.

This clone came up a few times. The CDR3 extends over 12 amino acids. Per the germline V gene, CDR1 is LNHDA and CDR2 is SQIVND (reference sequence). The ends were cut back, 0 bases at V and 8 bases at J, with 7 bases in the middle. The protocol was immunoSEQ multiplex PCR, while the TCRdb copy is restricted to in-frame clones and leaves out a portion. This table holds 200,000 to 300,000 clones, around 88% found once. The chain links TRBV19 to TRBJ1-1; D gene uncertain. The clonotype originates from a man older than 75 with acute or convalescent COVID-19. Sequenced input: peripheral blood. The CDR3 DNA reads TGTGCCAGTAGTATAGACGCCAGGGAAGCTTTCTTT. Translated, it gives CASSIDAREAFF.